This TCR beta chain was documented in a study of breast tumors, draining lymph nodes, adjacent tissues. This clonotype has at least ten counts. Its antigen is unidentified. MiXCR, applied by TCRdb to the multiplex PCR reads, yields one record per CDR3 protein. The sample has tens of thousands of distinct CDR3 sequences; around 45% are singletons. There are 13 residues in the CDR3. Germline V gene data show CDR1 as MNHNS and CDR2 as SASEGT. Between the trimmed V and J ends, which lost 9 bases and 0 bases, there was a span of 9 bases. Study findings and constraints: Tumors had less TCR diversity than lymph nodes, more than nontumor tissue. Findings are consistent with lymph node origin and intratumoral expansion of most tumor T cells. That most tumor T cells come from lymph nodes remained unproven. Compared with basal-like, luminal-like tumors shared significantly more repertoire with nontumor tissue.

V and J are TRBV6-1 and TRBJ2-1; tentatively, D is TRBD2 (5 bases). The receptor was isolated from a female donor with breast cancer. Some clones in this sample may be carry-over from other donors' samples. Sequenced material: breast tumor tissue. CDR3 sequence (DNA): TGTGCCAGTTCCGGGGACTCCTACAATGAGCAGTTCTTC. Its protein is CASSGDSYNEQFF.